One and the same sample provided the 10 T cell receptor beta chains below, sequenced in a study of blood T cell repertoires in COVID-19. Profiled with immunoSEQ multiplex PCR; TCRdb holds only in-frame clones, not every one. This table holds some 180,000 clones, 75% to 90% found once. Material: PBMCs or T cells enriched from blood (not recorded which). The origin of the receptors is a man aged 40-49 years who had recovered from COVID-19.

The chain couples TRBV28 to TRBJ1-1; tentatively, D is TRBD1 (6 bases). The CDR3 consists of 12 residues. The V end lost 5 bases, the J end lost 7 bases, and 11 bases lay between the germline ends. The V gene's germline CDR1 is MDHEN and CDR2 SYDVKM. CDR3 in DNA: TGTGCCAGCAGTGCCGACAGGCGTGAAGCTTTCTTT. It is translated as CASSADRREAFF.

This chain connects TRBV10-3 to TRBJ2-2; 10 bases fit TRBD1. The CDR3 sequence is 16 residues long. CDR1 is ENHRY, CDR2 SYGVKD, per germline. V shed 6 bases, J shed 4 bases, and the junction held 8 bases outside the gene matches. In nucleotides, the CDR3 is TGTGCCATCAGGTACGACAGGGGGCAAACCACCGGGGAGCTGTTTTTT. It encodes CAIRYDRGQTTGELFF.

The chain recombines TRBV30 with TRBJ1-1, with D maybe TRBD1 (5 bases). Per germline, CDR1 GTSNPN and CDR2 SVGIG (reference sequence). Trimming removed 7 bases at V and 6 bases at J, with 15 bases between. This CDR3 contains 12 residues. The CDR3 sequence is CASGKGRPEAFF. In nucleotides, the CDR3 is TGTGCCTCGGGGAAGGGGCGGCCTGAAGCTTTCTTT.

The V call is TRBV27, the J call TRBJ1-6; TRBD1 might be the D (5 bases). The germline V and J ends were trimmed by 1 base and 0 bases, with 13 bases remaining between them. Germline V lookup: CDR1 MNHEY, CDR2 SMNVEV (reference sequence). The CDR3 sequence is 18 residues long. The CDR3 is CASSLWGGKSSYNSPLHF. The CDR3, as DNA: TGTGCCAGCAGTTTATGGGGGGGGAAAAGCTCCTATAATTCACCCCTCCACTTT.

This chain connects TRBV18 to TRBJ1-3, with 8 positions matching TRBD1. Germline trimming cut 3 bases from V and 2 bases from J; bases unmatched to any gene: 9. Germline V CDR1 and CDR2: KGHSH, LQKENI. This CDR3 spans 17 amino acids. CDR3 bases: TGTGCCAGCTCACCTATCCGACAGGGGAAAACTGGAAACACCATATATTTT. This translates into CASSPIRQGKTGNTIYF.

The rearrangement uses TRBV6-5 and TRBJ1-5; D is uncertain. V was pared by 2 bases and J by 7 bases, with 12 bases between. The CDR3 sequence is 14 residues long. Germline V gene data show CDR1 as MNHEY and CDR2 as SVGAGI. This CDR3 is CASSYGALRQPQHF. CDR3 DNA: TGTGCCAGCAGTTACGGTGCTCTCCGGCAGCCCCAGCATTTT.

The chain is built from TRBV5-1 and TRBJ1-5, with 8 positions matching TRBD1. Per germline, CDR1 SGHRS and CDR2 YFSETQ. This CDR3 comprises 16 residues. V lost 0 bases to trimming and J lost 6 bases; unmatched junction nucleotides: 8. CDR3 in DNA: TGCGCCAGCAGCTTGGCTCCCGACAGGGGAGGTCAGCCCCAGCATTTT. Amino acid sequence: CASSLAPDRGGQPQHF. The full variable domain, in which reference TRBV5-1 and TRBJ1-5 provide the parts outside the CDR3, is KAGVTQTPRYLIKTRGQQVTLSCSPISGHRSVSWYQQTPGQGLQFLFEYFSETQRNKGNFPGRFSGRQFSNSRSEMNVSTLELGDSALYLCASSLAPDRGGQPQHFGDGTRLSIL.

V usage is TRBV12-5 and J usage is TRBJ1-6; no reliable D call. CDR1 is LGHNT, CDR2 FRNRAP, per germline. Trimming took 1 base from V and 0 from J, leaving 10 bases between them. The length of the CDR3 is 17 residues. The CDR3 sequence: CASGLEQLSSYNSPLHF. As DNA, the CDR3 is TGTGCTAGTGGTTTGGAACAGCTGAGCTCCTATAATTCACCCCTCCACTTT.

For this clone: Other nucleotide sequences in the sample specify the same CDR3. The rearrangement joins TRBV5-1 to TRBJ2-2, with D possibly being TRBD1 (5 bases). CDR1 is SGHRS, CDR2 YFSETQ, per germline. Between the trimmed V and J ends, which lost 1 base and 1 base, there was a span of 8 bases. The CDR3 runs to 15 residues. The CDR3 sequence: CASSLLQGNTGELFF. CDR3 coding DNA: TGCGCCAGCAGCTTGCTCCAGGGGAACACCGGGGAGCTGTTTTTT.

This chain joins TRBV18 and TRBJ1-2; D is undetermined. This CDR3 spans 17 amino acids. V was pared by 2 bases and J by 0 bases, with 16 bases between. Germline CDR1 reads KGHSH; CDR2 reads LQKENI. CDR3 coding DNA: TGTGCCAGCTCACCAGAGTTAGAGGCGCTTACTAACTATGGCTACACCTTC. Translating it yields CASSPELEALTNYGYTF.